A single T cell receptor beta chain is shown here with its context. What it recognizes is unknown. The CDR3 totals 15 residues. Per germline, CDR1 SEHNR and CDR2 FQNEAQ (reference sequence). Trimming shortened V by 5 bases and J by 4 bases, and 16 bases separated the two germline ends. The data stem from a study of human T cells and chemical hapten exposure. About the research overall: Mostly female patients had alopecia areata, totalis or universalis. Small pooled library volume differences mainly caused per-sample TCR yield variation.

Individual cDNA molecules in this library carried unique molecular identifiers. TCRdb itself ran the RACE reads through MiXCR, one entry per CDR3 protein. The table shows more than 85,000 distinct CDR3 sequences, with less than 40% occurring only once. Study-wide results and caveats: DPC sensitization produced no change in TCRs with frequency above 1 in 1000.

Time point in this sample: patch test 3, about 24 weeks after DPC sensitization. Treatment specified: therapeutic diphenylcyclopropenone sensitization with weekly scalp DPC. The V call is TRBV7-9, the J call TRBJ2-3; weak D call: TRBD1 (6 bases). Material: whole blood, obtained in connection with sensitization to the hapten diphenylcyclopropenone (DPC). This receptor was identified in a man aged 35 to 55 with alopecia areata. Some clones in this sample may be carry-over from other donors' samples. The CDR3 loop is CASSQTSNRADTQYF. Here the CDR3 DNA reads TGTGCCAGCAGCCAGACGTCCAACAGGGCAGATACGCAGTATTTT.